The TCR beta chain described here comes from a study of monozygotic twins with inflammatory bowel disease. General study results and limits: Patient-to-patient differences in immunosuppressive treatment may have added variability to the repertoires. No difference was seen in repertoire similarity between concordant and discordant twins, possibly from limited power.

A word on this clonotype: The target antigen is unknown.

With the 5' RACE reads reprocessed, TCRdb shows one record per CDR3 protein and no DNA. The sample features fewer than 450,000 distinct CDR3 sequences, with just over 2.5% in its top ten. Germline CDR1 and CDR2: MNHEY and SVGEGT. The CDR3 has 13 amino acids. V gene TRBV6-2 or TRBV6-3 combines with J gene TRBJ1-2. Sequenced: blood. This TCR was recovered from a human donor with ulcerative colitis or Crohn's disease, or a healthy co-twin of an affected twin (not recorded which). The CDR3 here is CASSPMGFHGYTF.